Following are 31 T cell receptor beta chains from one sample sequenced in a study of blood T cell repertoires in COVID-19. Only in-frame clones appear in the TCRdb table, and some are missing; sequencing was by immunoSEQ multiplex PCR. The sample holds around 160,000 clones; approximately 80% are singletons and the top ten take more than 3%. The sequencing input was PBMCs or T cells enriched from blood (not recorded which). The receptors were sampled from a woman aged 55-69 years who had recovered from COVID-19.

The rearrangement links TRBV7-8 to TRBJ2-1; TRBD2 is a possible D gene (7 bases). The CDR3 loop spans 14 amino acids. V was clipped by 5 bases and J by 5 bases, with 13 bases between them. Germline V gives CDR1 SGHVS, CDR2 FQNEAQ. The CDR3 reads CASSLSGGHNEQFF. CDR3 DNA sequence: TGTGCCAGCAGCCTTTCGGGGGGCCACAATGAGCAGTTCTTC.

V and J are TRBV9 and TRBJ2-1; a weak D match, TRBD2 (6 bases). The V and J ends lost 0 bases and 5 bases respectively, with 18 bases between them. Germline CDR1 reads SGDLS; CDR2 reads YYNGEE. The CDR3 consists of 17 residues. The CDR3 region is CASSVGGLGRPHNEQFF. CDR3 nucleotides: TGTGCCAGCAGCGTAGGGGGTTTGGGGAGGCCCCACAATGAGCAGTTCTTC.

This sequence joins TRBV7-2 and TRBJ2-1; 7 nucleotides agree with TRBD2. Trimming at V came to 3 bases and at J to 10 bases, leaving 18 bases not matched to a gene. The CDR3 sequence is 17 residues long. Germline V gene data show CDR1 as SGHTA and CDR2 as FQGNSA. CDR3 protein: CASSFFGGRGSSREQFF. CDR3 in DNA: TGTGCCAGCAGCTTCTTTGGTGGGCGGGGGAGCTCGAGGGAGCAGTTCTTC. Full variable domain (rest looked up from reference TRBV7-2 and TRBJ2-1): GAGVSQSPSNKVTEKGKDVELRCDPISGHTALYWYRQSLGQGLEFLIYFQGNSAPDKSGLPSDRFSAERTGGSVSTLTIQRTQQEDSAVYLCASSFFGGRGSSREQFFGPGTRLTVL.

Only one count was recorded for this clone. This rearrangement joins TRBV5-6 to TRBJ1-1; no definite D call. The germline CDR1 and CDR2 sequences are SGHDT and YYEEEE. The CDR3 extends over 15 amino acids. V was clipped by 4 bases and J by 1 base, with 14 bases between them. CDR3 DNA: TGTGCCAGCAGCCGAACATATACACCGAACACTGAAGCTTTCTTT. This gives the protein CASSRTYTPNTEAFF. Looking up the rest from reference TRBV5-6 and TRBJ1-1 gives the full variable domain: DAGVTQSPTHLIKTRGQQVTLRCSPKSGHDTVSWYQQALGQGPQFIFQYYEEEERQRGNFPDRFSGHQFPNYSSELNVNALLLGDSALYLCASSRTYTPNTEAFFGQGTRLTVV.

This clone came up once. This rearrangement joins TRBV19 to TRBJ2-3, with D possibly TRBD2 on 6 matching bases. The V end lost 4 bases, the J end lost 1 base, and 15 bases lay between the germline ends. The length of the CDR3 is 16 residues. Germline CDR1 LNHDA, CDR2 SQIVND (reference sequence). The CDR3 loop is CASSRQGPGGTDTQYF. The DNA for the CDR3 is TGTGCCAGTAGTAGGCAGGGTCCGGGGGGCACAGATACGCAGTATTTT.

V gene TRBV11-2 combines with J gene TRBJ1-1; D unresolved. V gave up 2 bases and J gave up 3 bases, with 7 bases separating them. The CDR3 is 13 residues long. CDR1 and CDR2 (germline): SGHAT, FQNNGV. DNA of the CDR3: TGTGCCAGCAGCTTAACTTTGTACACTGAAGCTTTCTTT. Its translation: CASSLTLYTEAFF. Together with reference TRBV11-2 and TRBJ1-1, the CDR3 gives the full variable domain: EAGVAQSPRYKIIEKRQSVAFWCNPISGHATLYWYQQILGQGPKLLIQFQNNGVVDDSQLPKDRFSAERLKGVDSTLKIQPAKLEDSAVYLCASSLTLYTEAFFGQGTRLTVV.

The chain links TRBV13 to TRBJ2-3, with TRBD2 matching 9 bases. The ends lost 5 bases at V and 2 bases at J; junction bases unmatched: 2. The CDR3 length is 14 residues. Per germline, CDR1 PRHDT and CDR2 FYEKMQ (reference sequence). DNA of the CDR3: TGTGCCAGCAGCGAGCGGGGGGACACAGATACGCAGTATTTT. The encoded protein is CASSERGDTDTQYF.

The chain recombines TRBV12-3 or TRBV12-4 with TRBJ1-5; no clear D. Deletions cut 5 bases from V and 3 bases from J, with 8 bases between. CDR3 length: 13 amino acids. The CDR3 protein is CASSPGLNQPQHF. CDR3 in DNA: TGTGCCAGCAGTCCGGGTCTCAATCAGCCCCAGCATTTT.

This chain connects TRBV7-2 to TRBJ1-1, with 7 bases fitting TRBD1. The germline CDR1 and CDR2 sequences are SGHTA and FQGNSA. This CDR3 contains 16 residues. After removal of 5 bases from V and 4 bases from J, the junction contained 13 bases not matched to a gene. The CDR3 loop is CASSQLPTGAPTEAFF. In nucleotides, the CDR3 is TGTGCCAGCAGCCAGCTCCCCACAGGGGCGCCCACTGAAGCTTTCTTT.

The chain is built from TRBV2 and TRBJ2-3; perhaps TRBD1 as D (6 bases). Germline lookup yields CDR1 SNHLY and CDR2 FYNNEI. The CDR3 totals 12 residues. The V and J ends lost 11 bases and 5 bases respectively, with 14 bases between them. The CDR3, as DNA: TGTGCCGGCTACAGGGACAAAGATACGCAGTATTTT. Its translation is CAGYRDKDTQYF.

The chain recombines TRBV19 with TRBJ1-5, with 7 positions matching TRBD1. This CDR3 region has 16 residues. The V and J ends lost 4 bases and 0 bases, in that order; junction bases with no gene match: 6. CDR1 is LNHDA, CDR2 SQIVND, per germline (reference sequence). The CDR3 sequence: CASSKGQTYSNQPQHF. CDR3 nucleotide sequence: TGTGCCAGTAGTAAGGGACAGACCTATAGCAATCAGCCCCAGCATTTT.

The CDR3 loop is CATAGGRYNEQFF. CDR3 nucleotides: TGTGCCACGGCGGGGGGCCGCTACAATGAGCAGTTCTTC. V is TRBV12-3 or TRBV12-4 and J is TRBJ2-1, with 8 positions matching TRBD2. This CDR3 has 13 residues. The J segment lost 3 bases and the V segment lost 10 bases, leaving 5 bases of the junction unmatched.

This chain joins TRBV2 and TRBJ2-3; no firm D call. The germline V and J ends were trimmed by 0 bases and 0 bases, with 10 bases remaining between them. The CDR3 runs to 16 residues. Germline-derived CDR1 and CDR2 are SNHLY and FYNNEI. In DNA form, the CDR3 reads TGTGCCAGCAGTGAAGCGCAGGAATCTAGCACAGATACGCAGTATTTT. Residues: CASSEAQESSTDTQYF.

The sample holds one count of this clone. This sequence joins TRBV5-1 and TRBJ2-7; TRBD2 agrees at 13 bases. This CDR3 is 17 amino acids long. After removal of 0 bases from V and 7 bases from J, the junction contained 10 bases not matched to a gene. Germline CDR1 is SGHRS and CDR2 is YFSETQ. For the CDR3, the DNA is TGCGCCAGCAGCTTGGGACTAGCGGGGGGACTCTTCTCTGAGCAGTACTTC. The encoded protein is CASSLGLAGGLFSEQYF.

The rearrangement links TRBV10-3 to TRBJ1-6; 8 nucleotides match TRBD1. J was trimmed by 10 bases and V by 5 bases; bases with no gene match: 7. The germline V gene encodes CDR1 ENHRY and CDR2 SYGVKD. The CDR3 spans 14 residues. The CDR3: CAISLQGAQSPLHF. The CDR3 coding sequence is TGTGCCATCAGTCTTCAGGGGGCGCAGTCACCCCTCCACTTT.

Worth noting for this clone: A much larger clone differs from this one at a single base, so this may be a read error. This chain links TRBV2 with TRBJ1-4, with TRBD1 matching 7 bases. The germline V gene encodes CDR1 SNHLY and CDR2 FYNNEI. The J segment lost 0 bases and the V segment lost 6 bases, leaving 4 bases of the junction unmatched. The CDR3 totals 15 residues. The CDR3 protein is CASSPGTATNEKLFF. For the CDR3, the DNA is TGTGCCAGCAGCCCCGGGACAGCAACTAATGAAAAACTGTTTTTT.

The gene calls are TRBV13 and TRBJ1-1; tentative D call: TRBD1 (5 bases). V was shortened by 1 base and J by 0 bases, with 18 bases between the two germline ends. There are 18 residues in the CDR3. Germline V gene sequence: CDR1 PRHDT, CDR2 FYEKMQ (reference sequence). Here the CDR3 reads CASSLVPRPGGLNTEAFF. The DNA for the CDR3 is TGTGCCAGCAGCTTAGTACCCCGGCCGGGGGGACTGAACACTGAAGCTTTCTTT.

CDR3: CASSYRRGGGEKLFF. The CDR3 DNA reads as TGTGCCAGCAGTTACAGAAGAGGGGGCGGTGAAAAACTGTTTTTT. This rearrangement joins TRBV6-5 to TRBJ1-4, with 7 bases identical to TRBD1. The V gene end was trimmed by 2 bases and the J gene end by 7 bases; junction bases not matched to a gene: 7. There are 15 residues in the CDR3. CDR1 MNHEY and CDR2 SVGAGI come from the germline V gene.

There are a few counts of this clone. This rearrangement joins TRBV29-1 to TRBJ1-2; 8 bases are a match to TRBD1. With V trimmed by 4 bases and J by 4 bases, 8 bases remained unmatched. This CDR3 is built from 14 residues. Germline V gene data show CDR1 as SQVTM and CDR2 as ANQGSEA. The DNA for the CDR3 is TGCAGCGTTGTCGGGACAGGAGGATCCTATGGCTACACCTTC. Its protein is CSVVGTGGSYGYTF. The full variable domain, with the rest looked up from reference TRBV29-1 and TRBJ1-2, is SAVISQKPSRDICQRGTSLTIQCQVDSQVTMMFWYRQQPGQSLTLIATANQGSEATYESGFVIDKFPISRPNLTFSTLTVSNMSPEDSSIYLCSVVGTGGSYGYTFGSGTRLTVV.

The chain joins TRBV19 to TRBJ1-3; 7 bases fit TRBD1. After removal of 3 bases from V and 0 bases from J, the junction contained 2 bases not matched to a gene. Germline V gives CDR1 LNHDA, CDR2 SQIVND (reference sequence). This CDR3 spans 15 amino acids. CDR3 residues: CASSIRDSSGNTIYF. In DNA, the CDR3 is TGTGCCAGTAGTATCCGGGACAGCTCTGGAAACACCATATATTTT.

Here the CDR3 reads CSVEYTDTQYF. Written as DNA, the CDR3 is TGCAGCGTTGAATACACAGATACGCAGTATTTT. The rearrangement links TRBV29-1 to TRBJ2-3; D unclear. The CDR3 runs 11 residues. Germline V gene data show CDR1 as SQVTM and CDR2 as ANQGSEA. Deletions cut 2 bases from V and 2 bases from J, with 2 bases between.

J is TRBJ1-2 and V is TRBV13; possible D gene TRBD1, 5 bases. CDR1 is PRHDT and CDR2 is FYEKMQ in the germline V gene (reference sequence). CDR3 length equals 15 residues. V was shortened by 0 bases and J by 7 bases, with 15 bases between the two germline ends. This CDR3 is CASSLGSGVHAGYTF. The CDR3, as DNA: TGTGCCAGCAGCTTAGGCTCGGGGGTGCATGCTGGCTACACCTTC.

The J gene is TRBJ1-3, the V gene TRBV28; perhaps TRBD1 as D (5 bases). The V end lost 3 bases, the J end lost 0 bases, and 6 bases lay between the germline ends. Germline-derived CDR1 and CDR2 are MDHEN and SYDVKM. This CDR3 spans 14 amino acids. The CDR3 here is CASSLGGSGNTIYF. Written as DNA, the CDR3 is TGTGCCAGCAGTTTGGGGGGCTCTGGAAACACCATATATTTT.

The rearrangement joins TRBV6-1 to TRBJ2-3; 13 bases align to TRBD2. CDR3 length: 19 amino acids. V shed 3 bases and J 5 bases; nucleotides not matched to a gene: 14. CDR1 is MNHNS, CDR2 SASEGT, per germline. CDR3 in DNA: TGTGCCAGCAGTGATGGTCCCCCTACTAGCGGGGGGGTTTTAGATACGCAGTATTTT. Amino acid sequence: CASSDGPPTSGGVLDTQYF.

This sequence joins TRBV5-1 and TRBJ2-3, with 7 nucleotides matching TRBD1. CDR1 and CDR2 from the germline V gene are SGHRS and YFSETQ. The CDR3 is made up of 14 amino acids. V lost 5 bases to trimming and J lost 2 bases; unmatched junction nucleotides: 5. The CDR3 loop is CASRTGLNTDTQYF. The DNA of the CDR3 is TGCGCCAGCAGGACAGGGTTGAACACAGATACGCAGTATTTT.

The chain links TRBV24-1 to TRBJ2-3; 7 nucleotides agree with TRBD2. Germline CDR1 and CDR2: KGHDR and SFDVKD. Unmatched junction bases numbered 6, after V lost 2 bases and J lost 2 bases. This CDR3 comprises 16 residues. The CDR3 here is CATSDSPSGTTDTQYF. CDR3 DNA: TGTGCCACCAGTGATTCCCCTAGCGGAACCACAGATACGCAGTATTTT.

V gene TRBV6-1 combines with J gene TRBJ2-5; 9 bases agree with TRBD1. The CDR3 spans 15 residues. In germline, CDR1 is MNHNS, CDR2 SASEGT. The V gene end was trimmed by 4 bases and the J gene end by 2 bases; junction bases not matched to a gene: 5. CDR3 residues: CASSAIDRGQETQYF. CDR3 sequence (DNA): TGTGCCAGCAGTGCCATAGACAGGGGGCAAGAGACCCAGTACTTC.

The chain combines TRBV12-3 or TRBV12-4 with TRBJ1-2; no reliable D call. Trimming stripped 3 bases from V and 0 bases from J, with 5 bases between. This CDR3 contains 13 residues. This CDR3 is CASSFGANYGYTF. The DNA for the CDR3 is TGTGCCAGCAGTTTCGGGGCTAACTATGGCTACACCTTC.

This clone was detected once. The CDR3 spells CASSDLDRGGYNSPLHF. The CDR3, as DNA: TGTGCCAGCAGTGATCTGGACAGGGGAGGCTATAATTCACCCCTCCACTTT. The chain combines TRBV2 with TRBJ1-6; 9 nucleotides align to TRBD1. Germline V gene data show CDR1 as SNHLY and CDR2 as FYNNEI. This CDR3 has 17 residues. The junction had 6 bases not matched to a gene; V was cut back by 3 bases and J by 3 bases.

The chain links TRBV3-1 (or the pseudogene TRBV3-2) to TRBJ2-1; TRBD2 matches at 10 bases. The J segment lost 9 bases and the V segment lost 0 bases, leaving 11 bases of the junction unmatched. There are 17 residues in the CDR3. Germline loops: CDR1 LGHDT, CDR2 YNNKEL (reference sequence). The CDR3 here is CASSQEKLAGWWGEQFF. In DNA form, the CDR3 reads TGTGCCAGCAGCCAAGAGAAACTAGCGGGGTGGTGGGGTGAGCAGTTCTTC.

The V and J genes are TRBV19 and TRBJ2-1, with D tentatively TRBD1 (6 bases). Germline V gene lookup returns CDR1 LNHDA and CDR2 SQIVND (reference sequence). V was cut by 4 bases and J by 2 bases, with 12 bases left in between. The CDR3 spans 15 residues. The CDR3 spells CASSKSRTAYNEQFF. Written as DNA, the CDR3 is TGTGCCAGTAGTAAGTCCAGGACAGCCTACAATGAGCAGTTCTTC.